These 27 T cell receptor beta chains were all obtained from the same sample, sequenced in a study of blood T cell repertoires in COVID-19. Using immunoSEQ multiplex PCR, the repertoire was profiled, and TCRdb retains in-frame clones only, with some absent. The sample lists approximately 180,000 clones, about 91% seen once, with approximately 2.1% in the top ten. The sequenced material came from PBMCs or T cells enriched from blood (not recorded which). These TCRs come from a woman aged 40 to 55 with acute COVID-19.

The chain carries TRBV4-1 and TRBJ2-1; tentative D call: TRBD2 (5 bases). Per germline, CDR1 MGHRA and CDR2 YSYEKL. The CDR3 spans 12 residues. V lost 1 base and J lost 13, with 11 bases in between. The CDR3 reads CASSQGQEEQFF. Written as DNA, the CDR3 is TGCGCCAGCAGCCAAGGCCAGGAGGAACAGTTCTTC.

V is TRBV11-2 and J is TRBJ2-1, with 11 positions matching TRBD2. This CDR3 is built from 14 residues. The trim removed 6 bases at V and 10 bases at J, leaving 8 bases unmatched. Per germline, CDR1 SGHAT and CDR2 FQNNGV. The DNA for the CDR3 is TGTGCCAGCAGACGTAGCGGGGGGGCCCTGGAGCAGTTCTTC. Translated: CASRRSGGALEQFF. The full variable domain, rest sourced from reference TRBV11-2 and TRBJ2-1, is EAGVAQSPRYKIIEKRQSVAFWCNPISGHATLYWYQQILGQGPKLLIQFQNNGVVDDSQLPKDRFSAERLKGVDSTLKIQPAKLEDSAVYLCASRRSGGALEQFFGPGTRLTVL.

The chain couples TRBV10-2 to TRBJ2-5; TRBD2 matches 9 bases. The length of the CDR3 is 14 residues. CDR1 WSHSY and CDR2 SAAADI come from the germline V gene. The ends lost 4 bases at V and 4 bases at J; junction bases unmatched: 4. CDR3 sequence (DNA): TGCGCCAGCAGTGGTGGAGCGGGGGGAGAGACCCAGTACTTC. Translated: CASSGGAGGETQYF.

The gene calls are TRBV7-9 and TRBJ1-3; TRBD1 aligns across 8 bases. Trimming removed 4 bases from V and 5 bases from J; junction bases left unmatched: 4. This CDR3 comprises 14 residues. Germline V lookup: CDR1 SEHNR, CDR2 FQNEAQ (reference sequence). The CDR3 sequence: CASSSDRGRNTIYF. Here the CDR3 DNA reads TGTGCCAGCAGCTCAGACAGGGGCAGAAACACCATATATTTT.

The chain links TRBV11-2 to TRBJ2-5, with 9 positions matching TRBD2. Germline V gene lookup returns CDR1 SGHAT and CDR2 FQNNGV. The CDR3 consists of 18 residues. J lost 1 base, V lost 5 bases, and 14 bases had no gene match. DNA of the CDR3: TGTGCCAGCAGCCCAGGGCGGGTGACTAGCGGAGGCCAAGAGACCCAGTACTTC. Its translation is CASSPGRVTSGGQETQYF.

This clone has a single count. The V call is TRBV6-2 or TRBV6-3, the J call TRBJ1-6, with unresolved D. CDR3 length: 14 amino acids. Germline V lookup: CDR1 MNHEY, CDR2 SVGEGT. V lost 1 base to trimming and J lost 7 bases, with 8 bases between them. The CDR3 coding sequence is TGTGCCAGCAGTTACTTAGCGTACAATTCACCCCTCCACTTT. It encodes CASSYLAYNSPLHF.

V gene TRBV24-1 combines with J gene TRBJ2-1; a weak D match, TRBD2 (6 bases). The CDR3 is 15 residues long. In germline, CDR1 is KGHDR, CDR2 SFDVKD. Between the trimmed V and J ends, which lost 3 bases and 5 bases, there was a span of 13 bases. CDR3 sequence reads: CATSDPGTPDNEQFF. The CDR3 DNA is TGTGCCACCAGTGATCCCGGGACTCCTGACAATGAGCAGTTCTTC.

This chain links TRBV12-3 or TRBV12-4 with TRBJ2-5, with 9 bases aligning to TRBD2. Germline trimming cut 5 bases from V and 5 bases from J; bases unmatched to any gene: 3. The CDR3 runs 13 residues. The CDR3 DNA sequence: TGTGCCAGCAGTGGGACTAGCAGGGAGACCCAGTACTTC. Amino acid sequence: CASSGTSRETQYF.

The V call is TRBV3-1 (or the pseudogene TRBV3-2), the J call TRBJ2-3; D is possibly TRBD2 (7 bases). CDR3 length: 18 residues. Trimming removed 2 bases at V and 4 bases at J, with 22 bases between. Germline CDR1 LGHDT, CDR2 YNNKEL (reference sequence). This CDR3 is CASSQRIPAGARSDTQYF. The CDR3 DNA reads TGTGCCAGCAGCCAACGCATCCCGGCGGGGGCACGGTCAGATACGCAGTATTTT.

This chain uses TRBV9 with TRBJ1-1; tentatively, D is TRBD1 (6 bases). The V gene lost 3 bases and the J gene lost 2 bases, with 11 bases spanning the gap. Germline assignment: CDR1 SGDLS and CDR2 YYNGEE. CDR3 length: 14 residues. The CDR3 region is CASSAQGRNTEAFF. The DNA for the CDR3 is TGTGCCAGCAGCGCACAGGGCCGCAACACTGAAGCTTTCTTT.

The genes are TRBV19 and TRBJ1-3; 8 bases align to TRBD1. The germline V gene has CDR1 LNHDA and CDR2 SQIVND (reference sequence). The CDR3 totals 15 residues. After removal of 3 bases from V and 0 bases from J, the junction contained 1 base not matched to a gene. CDR3 in DNA: TGTGCCAGTAGTATGGGGACAGGCTCTGGAAACACCATATATTTT. Amino acid sequence: CASSMGTGSGNTIYF.

Written as DNA, the CDR3 is TGCAGCGTCGCGACAGGGACCGCAACTAATGAAAAACTGTTTTTT. Its protein product is CSVATGTATNEKLFF. This chain uses TRBV29-1 with TRBJ1-4; TRBD1 matches 7 bases. The germline V gene has CDR1 SQVTM and CDR2 ANQGSEA. Trimming removed 6 bases from V and 0 bases from J; junction bases left unmatched: 7. The CDR3 sequence is 15 residues long. Full variable domain (rest looked up from reference TRBV29-1 and TRBJ1-4): SAVISQKPSRDICQRGTSLTIQCQVDSQVTMMFWYRQQPGQSLTLIATANQGSEATYESGFVIDKFPISRPNLTFSTLTVSNMSPEDSSIYLCSVATGTATNEKLFFGSGTQLSVL.

The chain combines TRBV29-1 with TRBJ1-1, with D perhaps matching TRBD1 (6 bases). V dropped 6 bases and J dropped 4 bases, with 15 bases sitting between them. Germline-derived CDR1 and CDR2 are SQVTM and ANQGSEA. The CDR3 extends over 13 amino acids. CDR3 residues: CSVARGSRTEAFF. The CDR3 DNA is TGCAGCGTAGCAAGGGGGAGTCGCACTGAAGCTTTCTTT. The complete variable domain, with remaining parts taken from reference TRBV29-1 and TRBJ1-1, reads SAVISQKPSRDICQRGTSLTIQCQVDSQVTMMFWYRQQPGQSLTLIATANQGSEATYESGFVIDKFPISRPNLTFSTLTVSNMSPEDSSIYLCSVARGSRTEAFFGQGTRLTVV.

The chain employs TRBV6-1 and TRBJ2-3, with TRBD2 matching 13 bases. The CDR3 covers 20 residues. V shed 2 bases, J shed 1 base, and the junction held 12 bases outside the gene matches. In germline, CDR1 is MNHNS, CDR2 SASEGT. In DNA, the CDR3 is TGTGCCAGCAGTGAAAGGGGACTAGCGGGGCGGAATTGGGGCACAGATACGCAGTATTTT. Residues: CASSERGLAGRNWGTDTQYF.

This clone was counted a single time. This rearrangement joins TRBV24-1 to TRBJ1-2; tentative D call: TRBD1 (6 bases). V was pared by 6 bases and J by 4 bases, with 17 bases between. Germline assignment: CDR1 KGHDR and CDR2 SFDVKD. The CDR3 totals 15 residues. The CDR3 region has the DNA TGTGCCACCAGTAAGGGGCGGACAGACTCCTATGGCTACACCTTC. Translated: CATSKGRTDSYGYTF.

The J gene is TRBJ2-6, the V gene TRBV18; D may be TRBD1 (5 bases). The germline CDR1 and CDR2 sequences are KGHSH and LQKENI. The CDR3 contains 16 residues. Trimming removed 4 bases at V and 0 bases at J, with 10 bases between. CDR3 loop: CASSHRQYSGANVLTF. The CDR3 nucleotides read TGTGCCAGCTCACACCGACAGTACTCTGGGGCCAACGTCCTGACTTTC.

The chain combines TRBV12-1 with TRBJ1-3. TRBV12-1 is a listed pseudogene. CDR3 length equals 13 residues. This CDR3 reads CAVQGSTGNTIYF. Here the CDR3 DNA reads TGTGCCGTTCAAGGGAGCACTGGAAACACCATATATTTT.

This clone occurred a few times. This chain connects TRBV9 to TRBJ1-1; 8 nucleotides line up with TRBD1. The CDR3 is 16 amino acids. V lost 3 bases, J lost 2 bases, and 9 bases stayed unmatched. Germline V gene sequence: CDR1 SGDLS, CDR2 YYNGEE. CDR3 DNA sequence: TGTGCCAGCAGCGCTGGACAGGGAGTGGGTAACACTGAAGCTTTCTTT. Protein product: CASSAGQGVGNTEAFF.

CDR3 DNA: TGTGCCAGTAGTACCGGGACTAGCGCAGATACGCAGTATTTT. Residues: CASSTGTSADTQYF. The chain has TRBV19 and TRBJ2-3, with TRBD2 matching over 10 bases. After removal of 4 bases from V and 4 bases from J, the junction contained 2 bases not matched to a gene. The CDR3 is made up of 14 amino acids. The germline gives CDR1 LNHDA, CDR2 SQIVND (reference sequence).

The V gene is TRBV2, the J gene TRBJ2-7; D ambiguous. V lost 6 bases, J lost 9 bases, and 15 bases lay in between. Germline V gene lookup returns CDR1 SNHLY and CDR2 FYNNEI. CDR3 size: 12 residues. The CDR3 reads CASSAIIDSQYF. CDR3 sequence (DNA): TGTGCCAGCAGCGCGATTATCGATTCGCAGTACTTC.

The CDR3 region has the DNA TGCGCCAGCAGCTCATGGCAGGGAGGGTCAACTAATGAAAAACTGTTTTTT. Its translation is CASSSWQGGSTNEKLFF. V usage is TRBV4-3 and J usage is TRBJ1-4, with D perhaps TRBD1 (5 bases). The V end was cut by 5 bases, the J end by 0 bases, with 16 bases between. This CDR3 has 17 amino acids. The germline V gene has CDR1 LGHNA and CDR2 YSLEER.

V and J are TRBV5-1 and TRBJ2-1, with TRBD2 as a possible D gene (5 bases). The CDR3 sequence is 13 residues long. V was trimmed by 0 bases and J by 10 bases, leaving 11 bases between them. Germline V gene lookup returns CDR1 SGHRS and CDR2 YFSETQ. The CDR3: CASSLAGDGEQFF. The CDR3 DNA sequence: TGCGCCAGCAGCTTGGCCGGGGATGGAGAGCAGTTCTTC.

CDR3 in DNA: TGCGCCAGCAGCTTGGATGGTAGTGGGGGCGATGAGCAGTTCTTC. The encoded protein is CASSLDGSGGDEQFF. The V call is TRBV5-1, the J call TRBJ2-1; perhaps TRBD1 as D (6 bases). V shed 0 bases and J shed 8 bases, with 15 bases lying between them. This CDR3 spans 15 amino acids. Germline assignment: CDR1 SGHRS and CDR2 YFSETQ.

This chain joins TRBV9 and TRBJ2-3; 12 bases line up with TRBD2. CDR3 length: 17 amino acids. Trimming cost V 0 bases and J 2 bases; bases outside gene matches: 4. The germline gives CDR1 SGDLS, CDR2 YYNGEE. The CDR3 sequence is CASSVATSGRVTDTQYF. CDR3 DNA: TGTGCCAGCAGCGTAGCGACTAGCGGGAGAGTCACAGATACGCAGTATTTT.

The V and J genes are TRBV19 and TRBJ2-1; D may be TRBD2 (6 bases). Germline assignment: CDR1 LNHDA and CDR2 SQIVND (reference sequence). CDR3 length equals 15 residues. V gave up 7 bases and J gave up 4 bases, with 17 bases separating them. CDR3 bases: TGTGCCAGTACCCCATTCGGCGGGGTGTACAATGAGCAGTTCTTC. Its translation: CASTPFGGVYNEQFF.

CDR3 in amino acids: CASSKDRNYMNTEAFF. DNA for the CDR3: TGCGCCAGCAGCAAGGACAGGAATTACATGAACACTGAAGCTTTCTTT. The chain couples TRBV5-1 to TRBJ1-1, with 7 bases that match TRBD1. The V segment lost 4 bases and the J segment 0 bases; nucleotides outside the gene matches: 9. CDR1 is SGHRS, CDR2 YFSETQ, per germline. This CDR3 comprises 16 residues.

This clone was seen a few times. The chain links TRBV5-4 to TRBJ2-2, with TRBD2 matching 7 bases. Germline CDR1 reads SGHNT; CDR2 reads YYREEE (reference sequence). The CDR3 has 16 residues. J gave up 0 bases and V 4 bases, and 6 bases lay outside the gene matches. The CDR3 DNA reads TGTGCCAGCAGCCTCTCGGGGGGAACGAACACCGGGGAGCTGTTTTTT. Amino acid sequence: CASSLSGGTNTGELFF.